In its sample, the clone carrying this TCR beta chain is medium-sized. Pooled samples include second doses given at about 4 or 12 weeks. V lost 1 base and J lost 0, with 16 bases in between. This CDR3 spans 17 amino acids. The V gene's germline CDR1 is LGHNA and CDR2 YSLEER. The sample is drawn from a study of T cell responses to AZD1222 COVID-19 vaccine. Here immunoSEQ multiplex PCR was the method, and the copy in TCRdb shows in-frame clones only, minus some. The table has over 50,000 clones, around 89% seen once. The genes are TRBV4-3 and TRBJ2-7, with D perhaps matching TRBD1 or TRBD2 (5 bases each). The sample in question was peripheral blood, obtained 28 days after the second AZD1222 dose. The clonotype originates from an adult who received the AZD1222 COVID-19 vaccine. This CDR3 is CASSQGLRGDSSYEQYF. For the CDR3, the DNA is TGCGCCAGCAGCCAAGGCTTGAGGGGAGACAGCTCCTACGAGCAGTACTTC.